The TCR beta chain described here comes from a study of beta chain features in type 1 diabetes. As for the study in general: In age, gender and cell yields, patients were similar to healthy donors. Study-level points and caveats: More deletions and fewer insertions at VDJ junctions were found in patients with type 1 diabetes.

Central memory, naive, regulatory and stem cell-like memory CD4+ cells were sorted by CD45RO/CCR7/CD25/CD127/CD95/CD27. Germline V gives CDR1 SGHRS, CDR2 YFSETQ. The CDR3 totals 14 residues. Deletions cut 3 bases from V and 0 bases from J, with 6 bases between. All of the isolated RNA was reverse transcribed, so expressed TCRB transcripts were sequenced. Only in-frame clones appear in the TCRdb table, and some are missing; sequencing was by immunoSEQ multiplex PCR. Of a few hundred thousand clones in the sample, about 16% are singletons; the top ten hold roughly 0.017%. As concerns this clone: Its antigen remains unknown.

The sequence came from a woman aged 18-35 years in good health. The sample taken for sequencing was naive CD4+ T cells from blood. This chain joins TRBV5-1 and TRBJ2-2; D is unresolved. This chain's CDR3 is CASSSVTNTGELFF. The CDR3 bases are TGCGCCAGCAGCTCCGTTACGAACACCGGGGAGCTGTTTTTT.